The 9 T cell receptor beta chains presented below share a single source sample, sequenced in a study of OX40 agonist ivuxolimab in advanced cancers. Measured with immunoSEQ multiplex PCR; TCRdb has only the in-frame clones, and not every one. The data show fewer than 95,000 clones, about 89% seen once. This sample comprised CD4+ or CD8+ T cells sorted from blood, obtained in a trial of the OX40 agonist ivuxolimab. The receptors derive from an adult with an advanced solid tumor such as melanoma, head and neck, liver or kidney cancer.

The gene calls are TRBV11-2 and TRBJ2-5, with D perhaps TRBD1 or TRBD2 (5 bases each). The end of the DNA fits TRBJ2-7 better, so the J call may be wrong. The CDR3 sequence is 15 residues long. Germline-derived CDR1 and CDR2 are SGHAT and FQNNGV. This CDR3 reads CASRAYGTEYYEQYF. The CDR3 nucleotides read TGTGCCAGCAGGGCCTACGGGACCGAATACTACGAGCAGTACTTC.

This rearrangement joins TRBV7-9 to TRBJ2-1, with TRBD2 matching over 10 bases. V dropped 1 base and J dropped 7; count of bases not matched to a gene: 16. In germline, CDR1 is SEHNR, CDR2 FQNEAQ (reference sequence). This CDR3 spans 19 amino acids. The CDR3 loop reads CASSLVSPRRTSGRNEQFF. As DNA, the CDR3 is TGTGCCAGCAGCTTAGTGAGTCCGCGTAGGACTAGCGGTAGGAATGAGCAGTTCTTC.

The chain couples TRBV2 to TRBJ2-6, with D unresolved. Between the trimmed V and J ends, which lost 10 bases and 0 bases, there was a span of 13 bases. The CDR3 covers 15 residues. CDR1 is SNHLY, CDR2 FYNNEI, per germline. The CDR3 loop reads CANTKGISGANVLTF. The CDR3 bases are TGTGCCAACACTAAGGGAATCTCTGGGGCCAACGTCCTGACTTTC.

This rearrangement joins TRBV9 to TRBJ2-7; D is possibly TRBD1 (5 bases). V was clipped by 4 bases and J by 4 bases, with 12 bases between them. The length of the CDR3 is 13 residues. Germline V gives CDR1 SGDLS, CDR2 YYNGEE. The CDR3 reads CASSPSDRYEQYF. The DNA of the CDR3 is TGTGCCAGCAGCCCCTCAGACAGATACGAGCAGTACTTC.

This clone was counted a single time. DNA for the CDR3: TGTGCCAGCAGCGAAGGGGGACGGAACTATGGCTACACCTTC. Its translation is CASSEGGRNYGYTF. The J gene is TRBJ1-2, the V gene TRBV6-5, with D tentatively TRBD1 (6 bases). Between the trimmed V and J ends, which lost 6 bases and 2 bases, there was a span of 13 bases. The CDR3 is 14 residues long. The germline V gene has CDR1 MNHEY and CDR2 SVGAGI.

V and J are TRBV11-2 and TRBJ2-7; 10 bases align to TRBD2. With V trimmed by 0 bases and J by 5 bases, 4 bases remained unmatched. Germline-derived CDR1 and CDR2 are SGHAT and FQNNGV. The length of the CDR3 is 15 residues. CDR3 sequence: CASSLEAGGPNEQYF. The CDR3 coding sequence is TGTGCCAGCAGCTTAGAAGCGGGAGGGCCCAACGAGCAGTACTTC.

Here the CDR3 reads CASSLVGGAEQYF. As DNA, the CDR3 is TGCGCCAGCAGCTTGGTCGGGGGGGCCGAGCAGTACTTC. The chain recombines TRBV5-1 with TRBJ2-7; 8 bases map to TRBD2. The CDR3 is 13 amino acids. The J segment lost 6 bases and the V segment lost 0 bases, leaving 2 bases of the junction unmatched. Per the germline V gene, CDR1 is SGHRS and CDR2 is YFSETQ.

This chain connects TRBV5-1 to TRBJ2-7; no firm D call. The germline CDR1 and CDR2 sequences are SGHRS and YFSETQ. CDR3 size: 16 residues. V was cut by 3 bases and J by 0 bases, with 16 bases left in between. The CDR3 bases are TGCGCCAGCAGCTATCGTTCGGACCCCTCCTCCTACGAGCAGTACTTC. Amino acid sequence: CASSYRSDPSSYEQYF.

The rearrangement links TRBV21-1 to TRBJ1-4. TRBV21-1 is tagged as a pseudogene. The CDR3 sequence is 15 residues long. The CDR3 DNA is TGTGCCAGCAGCAAAAGGGACCCAACTAATGAAAAACTGTTTTTT. Translation: CASSKRDPTNEKLFF.